This T cell receptor (beta chain) was retrieved from a study of technical replicates of blood from a few donors. Germline lookup yields CDR1 GTSNPN and CDR2 SVGIG (reference sequence). This CDR3 is built from 15 residues. Generated by immunoSEQ multiplex PCR, the TCRdb table keeps only in-frame clones and is missing some. Counted here are more than 65,000 clones, approximately 91% occurring once; the ten biggest clones make up 0.3% to 0.45%. This chain links TRBV30 with TRBJ2-7, with 7 positions matching TRBD2. Specimen: T cells isolated from PBMCs. This receptor was taken from a human donor in good health. This CDR3 is CAYHSPRSGPYEQYF. The CDR3 nucleotides are TGTGCTTATCACTCCCCACGTAGCGGGCCGTACGAGCAGTACTTC. The full variable domain, rest sourced from reference TRBV30 and TRBJ2-7, is SQTIHQWPATLVQPVGSPLSLECTVEGTSNPNLYWYRQAAGRGLQLLFYSVGIGQISSEVPQNLSASRPQDRQFILSSKKLLLSDSGFYLCAYHSPRSGPYEQYFGPGTRLTVT.